The rows below give T cell receptor beta chains drawn from one sample of a study of blood T cell repertoires in COVID-19. Assay used: immunoSEQ multiplex PCR; TCRdb lists only in-frame clones, some missing. The table lists some 80,000 clones, 60% to 85% of them singletons, with 5% to 6% in the top ten. The material sequenced was peripheral blood. These receptor sequences come from a woman aged 80 or older with active or convalescent COVID-19. Both conserved end residues are part of each CDR3. The D gene is left open where the match is weak. Size is stated for part of the rows, as once, few or many counts, or as a class when the clone is expanded.

TRBV27,TRBJ1-5,TRBD1,many,CASSGQGANQPQHF,TGTGCCAGCAGCGGACAGGGGGCTAATCAGCCCCAGCATTTT
TRBV12-3/TRBV12-4,TRBJ2-7,NA,NA,CASSSRASYEQYF,TGTGCCAGCAGTTCAAGAGCTTCCTACGAGCAGTACTTC
TRBV5-4,TRBJ2-7,TRBD1,medium-sized,CASSPDRGGREQYF,TGTGCCAGCAGCCCCGACAGGGGTGGGAGGGAGCAGTACTTC
TRBV5-1,TRBJ2-7,NA,NA,CASSFSPGGAYEQYF,TGCGCCAGCAGCTTTTCCCCCGGGGGAGCCTACGAGCAGTACTTC
TRBV23-1,TRBJ2-7,TRBD2,NA,CASTRRGLAGGPASYEQYF,TGCGCCAGCACCAGACGTGGACTAGCGGGAGGGCCTGCGTCCTACGAGCAGTACTTC
TRBV5-1,TRBJ2-5,NA,NA,CASSLSPIQETQYF,TGCGCCAGCAGCTTGTCCCCTATACAAGAGACCCAGTACTTC
TRBV4-1,TRBJ2-1,TRBD2,NA,CASSSAGRGINEQFF,TGCGCCAGCAGCTCCGCGGGGCGGGGGATCAATGAGCAGTTCTTC
TRBV6-5,TRBJ2-7,NA,NA,CASTVKQGPYEQYF,TGTGCCAGCACCGTAAAACAGGGCCCCTACGAGCAGTACTTC
TRBV20-1,TRBJ2-2,NA,NA,CSAEEVELFF,TGCAGTGCCGAGGAAGTGGAGCTGTTTTTT
TRBV7-2,TRBJ2-1,TRBD2,NA,CASSRTGTSSYNEQFF,TGTGCCAGCAGCCGCACCGGGACTAGCTCCTACAATGAGCAGTTCTTC
TRBV5-8,TRBJ2-3,TRBD1,NA,CASSPGQGVTDTQYF,TGTGCCAGCAGCCCGGGACAGGGGGTCACAGATACGCAGTATTTT
TRBV4-3,TRBJ2-3,NA,once,CASSQVPFNTDTQYF,TGCGCCAGCAGCCAAGTTCCGTTTAACACAGATACGCAGTATTTT
TRBV5-4,TRBJ1-2,NA,NA,CASSLDSYGYTF,TGTGCCAGCAGCTTAGACAGCTATGGCTACACCTTC
TRBV7-2,TRBJ1-4,NA,NA,CASSFGGGLGEKLFF,TGTGCCAGCAGCTTCGGGGGGGGCCTGGGTGAAAAACTGTTTTTT
TRBV27,TRBJ2-1,NA,few,CASTLRVAANNEQFF,TGTGCCAGCACTTTACGCGTAGCGGCTAACAATGAGCAGTTCTTC
TRBV18,TRBJ2-7,NA,NA,CASSSPGVTYEQYF,TGTGCCAGCTCATCGCCGGGGGTTACCTACGAGCAGTACTTC
TRBV4-3,TRBJ1-4,TRBD1,NA,CASSQTGTGNEKLFF,TGCGCCAGCAGCCAAACCGGGACAGGAAATGAAAAACTGTTTTTT
TRBV5-1,TRBJ1-3,NA,NA,CASSFEGGNTIYF,TGCGCCAGCAGCTTCGAGGGTGGAAACACCATATATTTT
TRBV28,TRBJ2-4,NA,few,CASRRGIDTVAKNIQYF,TGTGCCAGCAGGCGGGGAATAGACACCGTAGCCAAAAACATTCAGTACTTC
TRBV7-2,TRBJ1-2,TRBD1,NA,CASSPGGAQGSYGYTF,TGTGCCAGCAGCCCAGGGGGTGCTCAGGGGAGTTATGGCTACACCTTC
TRBV28,TRBJ2-3,TRBD2,many,CASYWAASGTTDTQYF,TGTGCCAGCTACTGGGCGGCTAGCGGGACGACAGATACGCAGTATTTT
TRBV19,TRBJ2-7,TRBD1,NA,CASSIHRGIFYEQYF,TGTGCCAGTAGTATTCACAGGGGAATTTTCTACGAGCAGTACTTC
TRBV6-2/TRBV6-3,TRBJ2-7,NA,NA,CASSTRTGIYEQYF,TGTGCCAGCAGTACCCGGACGGGAATCTACGAGCAGTACTTC
TRBV28,TRBJ1-2,TRBD1,NA,CASRPLGTGDGYTF,TGTGCCAGCAGACCCCTTGGGACAGGGGATGGCTACACCTTC
TRBV19,TRBJ2-5,NA,NA,CASSLDSIRETQYF,TGTGCCAGTAGTTTGGACAGCATTAGGGAGACCCAGTACTTC
TRBV11-2,TRBJ2-7,TRBD1,NA,CASSSTGGGYEQYF,TGTGCCAGCAGCTCAACAGGGGGCGGCTACGAGCAGTACTTC
TRBV6-5,TRBJ2-2,TRBD2,once,CASGLAGGWTGELFF,TGTGCCAGCGGACTAGCGGGAGGGTGGACCGGGGAGCTGTTTTTT
TRBV7-2,TRBJ2-7,TRBD1,NA,CASSKRQGSSIEQYF,TGTGCCAGCAGCAAGAGACAGGGATCGAGTATCGAGCAGTACTTC
TRBV7-2,TRBJ2-7,TRBD2,NA,CASSRTRDYEQYF,TGTGCCAGCAGTCGGACTAGGGATTACGAGCAGTACTTC
TRBV11-2,TRBJ1-2,TRBD1,once,CASSLATGGNYGYTF,TGTGCCAGCAGCTTAGCTACAGGGGGTAACTATGGCTACACCTTC